This entry concerns a single T cell receptor (beta chain). TCRdb analysed the RT-PCR reads with MiXCR anew, one entry per CDR3 protein. The table has some 880,000 distinct CDR3 sequences, roughly 18% seen once. This CDR3 spans 13 amino acids. Trimming stripped 7 bases from V and 2 bases from J, with 15 bases between. Germline CDR1 and CDR2: DFQATT and SNEGSKA (reference sequence). The data derive from a study of patients and donors after allogeneic stem cell transplantation. Sequencing input: blood, either unsorted or a sorted T cell fraction (not recorded which). The chain combines TRBV20-1 with TRBJ2-7, with no clear D. This TCR was recovered from a human donor who was either an allogeneic HSCT recipient or a stem cell or donor lymphocyte infusion donor (not recorded which). It is not recorded whose cells these are; they may come from a transplant donor. Written as DNA, the CDR3 is TGCAGTGTCCGGCACTCCGACGCCTACGAGCAGTACTTC. This translates into CSVRHSDAYEQYF.